These 32 T cell receptor beta chains were sequenced from one sample in a study of vaccination effects on CD4 cells after COVID-19. TCRdb's table, derived via immunoSEQ multiplex PCR, lists solely in-frame clones and lacks some. The sample lists 60,000 to 75,000 clones, roughly 73% occurring once. ViraFEST expansion of antigen-specific CD4+ T cells with viral peptide pools preceded sequencing. Subsequent to 10 days of culture, CD4+ T cells were isolated. It was between March and December 2020 that the person had a SARS-CoV-2 infection confirmed by PCR. No cognate antigen is known for these TCRs. This specimen consisted of CD4+ T cells from PBMCs cultured with HIV peptides, obtained before COVID-19 vaccination. Subset indicated: HIV-1 Nef peptide pool negative control/reference culture. Receptors were obtained from a human donor who had a prior SARS-CoV-2 infection.

V gene TRBV7-8 combines with J gene TRBJ2-1; 9 bases align to TRBD2. The junction had 7 bases not matched to a gene; V was cut back by 1 base and J by 9 bases. The CDR3 totals 15 residues. In germline, CDR1 is SGHVS, CDR2 FQNEAQ. The DNA of the CDR3 is TGTGCCAGCAGCTTAGGCCTAGCGGGGTTCGGTGAGCAGTTCTTC. Translated: CASSLGLAGFGEQFF. Based on the CDR3 plus reference TRBV7-8 and TRBJ2-1, the full variable domain is GAGVSQSPRYKVAKRGQDVALRCDPISGHVSLFWYQQALGQGPEFLTYFQNEAQLDKSGLPSDRFFAERPEGSVSTLKIQRTQQEDSAVYLCASSLGLAGFGEQFFGPGTRLTVL.

The chain combines TRBV5-1 with TRBJ1-4, with D tentatively TRBD1 (6 bases). Deletions cut 4 bases from V and 0 bases from J, with 13 bases between. The length of the CDR3 is 16 residues. Germline CDR1 reads SGHRS; CDR2 reads YFSETQ. Here the CDR3 reads CASSPRGASTNEKLFF. The CDR3 DNA reads as TGCGCCAGCAGCCCCAGGGGCGCATCAACTAATGAAAAACTGTTTTTT.

This clone was counted between two and nine times. The rearrangement joins TRBV6-5 to TRBJ2-2; D remains unclear. Germline V gene data show CDR1 as MNHEY and CDR2 as SVGAGI. This CDR3 contains 13 residues. V was trimmed by 0 bases and J by 5 bases, leaving 4 bases between them. The DNA for the CDR3 is TGTGCCAGCAGTTACTCACTTACCGGGGAGCTGTTTTTT. Its protein product is CASSYSLTGELFF.

The chain is built from TRBV10-3 and TRBJ2-3, with 9 bases that match TRBD1. V shed 0 bases, J shed 5 bases, and the junction held 3 bases outside the gene matches. From germline, CDR1 is ENHRY and CDR2 SYGVKD. This CDR3 contains 15 residues. The CDR3 coding sequence is TGTGCCATCAGTGAGTCGACAGGGGGGCGAGATACGCAGTATTTT. Its protein is CAISESTGGRDTQYF.

This clone was seen once. CDR3 DNA sequence: TGTGCCAGCAGTTACGGGACCACAGGGAGAGGCACAGATACGCAGTATTTT. Amino acid sequence: CASSYGTTGRGTDTQYF. The rearrangement uses TRBV6-2 or TRBV6-3 and TRBJ2-3; D is possibly TRBD1 (6 bases). Germline CDR1 MNHEY, CDR2 SVGEGT. The CDR3 covers 17 residues. V was clipped by 2 bases and J by 1 base, with 16 bases between them.

The V gene is TRBV10-3, the J gene TRBJ2-7; the D gene is possibly TRBD2 (6 bases). CDR1 is ENHRY, CDR2 SYGVKD, per germline. CDR3 length equals 15 residues. The V end lost 2 bases, the J end lost 4 bases, and 15 bases lay between the germline ends. As DNA, the CDR3 is TGTGCCATCAGTGAGGGGACTGGGGCGCAGTACGAGCAGTACTTC. The encoded protein is CAISEGTGAQYEQYF.

This sequence joins TRBV7-2 and TRBJ2-4, with 12 bases matching TRBD2. After removal of 5 bases from V and 4 bases from J, the junction contained 9 bases not matched to a gene. The CDR3 loop spans 17 amino acids. Germline CDR1 and CDR2: SGHTA and FQGNSA. The CDR3 here is CASSPPGTSGLKNIQYF. The CDR3 nucleotides are TGTGCCAGCAGCCCCCCCGGGACTAGCGGGTTAAAAAACATTCAGTACTTC.

The DNA for the CDR3 is TGTGCCAGCAGCGTAGGATTACAGGTTAATGAAAAACTGTTTTTT. Its protein is CASSVGLQVNEKLFF. J is TRBJ1-4 and V is TRBV9, with D perhaps matching TRBD1 (5 bases). CDR1 is SGDLS and CDR2 is YYNGEE in the germline V gene. CDR3 length: 15 residues. Deletions cut 0 bases from V and 4 bases from J, with 10 bases between.

The rearrangement uses TRBV7-9 and TRBJ2-3; D uncertain. The V end lost 3 bases, the J end lost 5 bases, and 18 bases lay between the germline ends. The CDR3 is 16 residues long. Germline CDR1 reads SEHNR; CDR2 reads FQNEAQ (reference sequence). As DNA, the CDR3 is TGTGCCAGCAGCTTTTTCCGGTTAAGAGACAAAGATACGCAGTATTTT. Translation gives CASSFFRLRDKDTQYF.

This chain connects TRBV4-3 to TRBJ1-1, with D tentatively TRBD1 (5 bases). Germline V gene lookup returns CDR1 LGHNA and CDR2 YSLEER. The CDR3 contains 16 residues. V lost 6 bases to trimming and J lost 5 bases, with 22 bases between them. Here the CDR3 reads CASSPVGGRGGTEAFF. In DNA, the CDR3 is TGCGCCAGCAGTCCCGTGGGAGGGCGCGGGGGGACTGAAGCTTTCTTT.

V gene TRBV21-1 combines with J gene TRBJ1-2; the table gives TRBD1 as D, unverified against the DNA. TRBV21-1 is labeled a pseudogene. The CDR3 has 14 residues. CDR3 in amino acids: CASSAEGGSYGYTF. The CDR3 DNA is TGTGCCAGCAGCGCGGAAGGGGGCTCCTATGGCTACACCTTC.

This clone showed up just a few times. The V gene is TRBV6-1, the J gene TRBJ1-2; 7 positions match TRBD1. The CDR3 extends over 13 amino acids. Looked up from germline, CDR1 is MNHNS and CDR2 is SASEGT. The junction had 3 bases not matched to a gene; V was cut back by 6 bases and J by 2 bases. CDR3 nucleotides: TGTGCCAGCAGAACGGACAGGAACTATGGCTACACCTTC. Protein sequence: CASRTDRNYGYTF.

The rearrangement joins TRBV6-5 to TRBJ2-3; 9 bases are a match to TRBD2. V gave up 0 bases and J gave up 7 bases; unmatched junction bases: 5. CDR3 length: 15 residues. Per the germline V gene, CDR1 is MNHEY and CDR2 is SVGAGI. The CDR3 bases are TGTGCCAGCAGTTACTCTCGCGGGGGGGTGAATACGCAGTATTTT. Protein product: CASSYSRGGVNTQYF.

Only a few counts were recorded for this clone. CDR3 protein: CASSLDTDTQYF. Here the CDR3 DNA reads TGTGCCAGCAGCTTGGACACAGATACGCAGTATTTT. The rearrangement joins TRBV5-4 to TRBJ2-3; no clear D gene. Trimming took 0 bases from V and 2 from J, leaving 1 base between them. CDR3 length: 12 amino acids. Germline V gives CDR1 SGHNT, CDR2 YYREEE (reference sequence).

J is TRBJ1-4 and V is TRBV6-5, with D possibly matching TRBD1 (6 bases). V was pared by 6 bases and J by 4 bases, with 12 bases between. The germline V gene has CDR1 MNHEY and CDR2 SVGAGI. The CDR3 has 14 amino acids. The CDR3 region has the DNA TGTGCCAGCAGCCGTGGACAGTTTAATGAAAAACTGTTTTTT. Its translation is CASSRGQFNEKLFF.

The gene calls are TRBV5-6 and TRBJ2-5; D unclear. Trimming pared 2 bases from V and 0 bases from J, leaving 11 bases between. The CDR3 consists of 15 residues. Germline loops: CDR1 SGHDT, CDR2 YYEEEE. CDR3 loop: CASSFGRINQETQYF. The DNA for the CDR3 is TGTGCCAGCAGCTTCGGCCGAATTAACCAAGAGACCCAGTACTTC. Supplemented by reference TRBV5-6 and TRBJ2-5, the full variable domain reads DAGVTQSPTHLIKTRGQQVTLRCSPKSGHDTVSWYQQALGQGPQFIFQYYEEEERQRGNFPDRFSGHQFPNYSSELNVNALLLGDSALYLCASSFGRINQETQYFGPGTRLLVL.

The V and J genes are TRBV9 and TRBJ2-7, with D hard to call. Germline V lookup: CDR1 SGDLS, CDR2 YYNGEE. Trimming removed 2 bases at V and 2 bases at J, with 11 bases between. The CDR3 contains 14 residues. CDR3 nucleotides: TGTGCCAGCAGCGTCGGAAGCGTAACCTACGAGCAGTACTTC. It yields the protein CASSVGSVTYEQYF.

The gene calls are TRBV7-2 and TRBJ2-1; 12 nucleotides agree with TRBD2. This CDR3 comprises 16 residues. Germline loops: CDR1 SGHTA, CDR2 FQGNSA. J lost 6 bases, V lost 6 bases, and 9 bases had no gene match. CDR3 in DNA: TGTGCCAGCAGATTCTCTAGCGGGGGGGTATCCAATGAGCAGTTCTTC. Translated, it gives CASRFSSGGVSNEQFF.

The chain combines TRBV12-5 with TRBJ1-1; D not certain. From germline, CDR1 is LGHNT and CDR2 FRNRAP. The germline V and J ends were trimmed by 10 bases and 4 bases, with 19 bases remaining between them. The CDR3 totals 14 residues. In nucleotides, the CDR3 is TGTGCTACCTGCATAGACGTTCCGGGCACTGAAGCTTTCTTT. Translation gives CATCIDVPGTEAFF.

The chain recombines TRBV7-3 with TRBJ2-2; 9 bases align to TRBD2. Germline CDR1 SGHTA, CDR2 FQGTGA. The CDR3 runs to 16 residues. With V trimmed by 5 bases and J by 5 bases, 9 bases remained unmatched. The CDR3 DNA is TGTGCCAGCAGCCTCTCCACTAGCGGGTGGACCGGGGAGCTGTTTTTT. Its protein product is CASSLSTSGWTGELFF.

The chain joins TRBV24-1 to TRBJ2-7; D unresolved. Germline V gives CDR1 KGHDR, CDR2 SFDVKD. V lost 1 base to trimming and J lost 3 bases, with 6 bases between them. The CDR3 covers 13 residues. The chain's CDR3 is CATSDFRSYEQYF. Written as DNA, the CDR3 is TGTGCCACCAGTGATTTTCGAAGCTACGAGCAGTACTTC.

This clone was counted only a few times. The rearrangement uses TRBV6-5 and TRBJ2-7; 9 bases fit TRBD2. Germline V gives CDR1 MNHEY, CDR2 SVGAGI. This CDR3 contains 16 residues. The J segment lost 6 bases and the V segment lost 2 bases, leaving 11 bases of the junction unmatched. DNA of the CDR3: TGTGCCAGCAGTTACGCGCCGGGACTAGCACATAGCGAGCAGTACTTC. The encoded protein is CASSYAPGLAHSEQYF.

The rearrangement uses TRBV10-3 and TRBJ1-2, with 7 bases identical to TRBD1. Per the germline V gene, CDR1 is ENHRY and CDR2 is SYGVKD. The CDR3 has 14 amino acids. Germline trimming cut 7 bases from V and 0 bases from J; bases unmatched to any gene: 5. The CDR3 is CAINGQVSNYGYTF. The CDR3 DNA reads as TGTGCCATCAACGGACAGGTGTCTAACTATGGCTACACCTTC.

The CDR3 loop is CASSQDPRGRRGKLFF. Written as DNA, the CDR3 is TGTGCCAGCAGCCAAGATCCCAGGGGGCGTAGAGGGAAACTGTTTTTT. The chain recombines TRBV4-2 with TRBJ1-4, with TRBD1 matching 8 bases. From germline, CDR1 is LGHNA and CDR2 YNFKEQ. The CDR3 extends over 16 amino acids. Unmatched junction bases numbered 11, after V lost 0 bases and J lost 11 bases.

The chain has TRBV15 and TRBJ2-7; D is possibly TRBD2 (6 bases). The germline V and J ends were trimmed by 3 bases and 0 bases, with 9 bases remaining between them. The CDR3 runs 14 residues. CDR1 is LNHNV, CDR2 YYDKDF, per germline (reference sequence). Here the CDR3 reads CATSRGGSSYEQYF. The CDR3 DNA reads as TGTGCCACCAGCAGGGGGGGAAGCTCCTACGAGCAGTACTTC.

The V gene is TRBV11-2, the J gene TRBJ1-1; D gene uncertain. Deletions cut 1 base from V and 1 base from J, with 10 bases between. The CDR3 length is 15 residues. CDR1 and CDR2 (germline): SGHAT, FQNNGV. For the CDR3, the DNA is TGTGCCAGCAGCTTAGTGCCAGGTCCGAACACTGAAGCTTTCTTT. This codes for CASSLVPGPNTEAFF. The full variable domain, rest sourced from reference TRBV11-2 and TRBJ1-1, is EAGVAQSPRYKIIEKRQSVAFWCNPISGHATLYWYQQILGQGPKLLIQFQNNGVVDDSQLPKDRFSAERLKGVDSTLKIQPAKLEDSAVYLCASSLVPGPNTEAFFGQGTRLTVV.

J is TRBJ1-4 and V is TRBV4-1; D is perhaps TRBD1 (5 bases). CDR3 length equals 14 residues. The V gene lost 4 bases and the J gene lost 8 bases, with 14 bases spanning the gap. The V gene's germline CDR1 is MGHRA and CDR2 YSYEKL. The CDR3 region is CASSPAGGEEKLFF. The CDR3 coding sequence is TGCGCCAGCAGCCCCGCCGGGGGAGAGGAAAAACTGTTTTTT.

The chain combines TRBV5-1 with TRBJ2-7; 9 nucleotides align to TRBD1. After removal of 6 bases from V and 4 bases from J, the junction contained 11 bases not matched to a gene. The CDR3 is made up of 15 amino acids. The germline V gene has CDR1 SGHRS and CDR2 YFSETQ. The CDR3 nucleotides are TGCGCCAGCACCACCGGGGGACAGGGCCTGTACGAGCAGTACTTC. Its protein is CASTTGGQGLYEQYF.

This sequence joins TRBV6-5 and TRBJ1-6; 7 nucleotides align to TRBD1. The CDR3 is 13 amino acids. Germline V gene sequence: CDR1 MNHEY, CDR2 SVGAGI. J was trimmed by 7 bases and V by 9 bases; bases with no gene match: 6. The chain's CDR3 is CARDRLQNSPLHF. The CDR3 DNA reads TGTGCCAGGGACAGGCTCCAAAATTCACCCCTCCACTTT.

The rearrangement joins TRBV7-9 to TRBJ2-7; weak D call: TRBD2 (6 bases). The CDR3 is 14 amino acids. Germline V gene data show CDR1 as SEHNR and CDR2 as FQNEAQ (reference sequence). V was trimmed by 5 bases and J by 3 bases, leaving 14 bases between them. The chain's CDR3 is CASSPNGTLYEQYF. The DNA for the CDR3 is TGTGCCAGCAGCCCCAACGGGACTCTCTACGAGCAGTACTTC.

V is TRBV6-2 or TRBV6-3 and J is TRBJ2-1; 11 nucleotides align to TRBD2. Germline V gives CDR1 MNHEY, CDR2 SVGEGT. V lost 0 bases and J lost 12; bases outside the gene matches: 7. The CDR3 is made up of 15 amino acids. CDR3 region: CASSYSNSGRAGQFF. The CDR3 DNA sequence: TGTGCCAGCAGTTACTCGAATAGCGGGAGGGCCGGGCAGTTCTTC.

This chain uses TRBV7-2 with TRBJ2-5, with a possible D match to TRBD1 (5 bases). V lost 5 bases and J 0 bases, leaving 7 bases between the germline ends. CDR1 SGHTA and CDR2 FQGNSA come from the germline V gene. This CDR3 comprises 13 residues. The CDR3 region has the DNA TGTGCCAGCAGCCCCAGGGACCAAGAGACCCAGTACTTC. Its translation: CASSPRDQETQYF. Based on the CDR3 plus reference TRBV7-2 and TRBJ2-5, the full variable domain is GAGVSQSPSNKVTEKGKDVELRCDPISGHTALYWYRQSLGQGLEFLIYFQGNSAPDKSGLPSDRFSAERTGGSVSTLTIQRTQQEDSAVYLCASSPRDQETQYFGPGTRLLVL.